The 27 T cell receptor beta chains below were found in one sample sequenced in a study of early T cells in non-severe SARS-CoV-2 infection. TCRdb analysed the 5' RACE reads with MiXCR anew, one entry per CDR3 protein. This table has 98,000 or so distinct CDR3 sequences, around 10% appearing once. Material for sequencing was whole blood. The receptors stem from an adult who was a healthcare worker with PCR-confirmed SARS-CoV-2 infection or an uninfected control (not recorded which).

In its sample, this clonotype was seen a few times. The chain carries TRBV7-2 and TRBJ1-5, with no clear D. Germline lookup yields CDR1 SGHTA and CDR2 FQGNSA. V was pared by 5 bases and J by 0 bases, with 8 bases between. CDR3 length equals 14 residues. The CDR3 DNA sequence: TGTGCCAGCAGCATTGACATTAGCAATCAGCCCCAGCATTTT. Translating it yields CASSIDISNQPQHF.

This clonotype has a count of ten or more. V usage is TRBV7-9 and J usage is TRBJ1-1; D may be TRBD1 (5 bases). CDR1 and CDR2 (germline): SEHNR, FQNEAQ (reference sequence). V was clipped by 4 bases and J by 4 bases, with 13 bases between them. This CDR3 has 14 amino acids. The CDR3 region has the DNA TGTGCCAGCAGCTCTAGGGGAGGCGGCACTGAAGCTTTCTTT. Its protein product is CASSSRGGGTEAFF.

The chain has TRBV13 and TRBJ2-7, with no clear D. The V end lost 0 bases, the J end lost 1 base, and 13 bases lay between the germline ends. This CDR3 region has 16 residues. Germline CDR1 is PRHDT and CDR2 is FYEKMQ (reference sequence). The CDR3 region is CASSLGQSKYSYEQYF. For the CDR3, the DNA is TGTGCCAGCAGCTTAGGCCAGTCAAAGTATTCCTACGAGCAGTACTTC.

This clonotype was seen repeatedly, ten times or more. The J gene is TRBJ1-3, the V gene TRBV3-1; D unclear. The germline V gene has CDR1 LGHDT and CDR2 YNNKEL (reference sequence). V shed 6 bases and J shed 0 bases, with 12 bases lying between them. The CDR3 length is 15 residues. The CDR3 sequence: CASSLGTHSGNTIYF. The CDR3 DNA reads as TGTGCCAGCAGTTTAGGCACTCACTCTGGAAACACCATATATTTT.

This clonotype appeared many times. The CDR3 region is CSVAPRTTSYEQFF. The CDR3 bases are TGCAGCGTTGCGCCACGGACGACTAGTTATGAGCAGTTCTTC. This sequence joins TRBV29-1 and TRBJ2-1; weak D call: TRBD2 (6 bases). The germline V gene encodes CDR1 SQVTM and CDR2 ANQGSEA. The CDR3 length is 14 residues. Trimming took off 4 bases at V and 8 bases at J, with 18 bases between the two ends.

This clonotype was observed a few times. CDR3 residues: CASSSNPGRVGNTEAFF. CDR3 nucleotides: TGTGCCAGCAGCTCCAACCCGGGACGGGTTGGAAACACTGAAGCTTTCTTT. The V and J genes are TRBV7-2 and TRBJ1-1, with a tentative D call TRBD1 (5 bases). The V end lost 4 bases, the J end lost 2 bases, and 20 bases lay between the germline ends. CDR1 is SGHTA, CDR2 FQGNSA, per germline. There are 17 residues in the CDR3. The full variable domain, rest sourced from reference TRBV7-2 and TRBJ1-1, is GAGVSQSPSNKVTEKGKDVELRCDPISGHTALYWYRQSLGQGLEFLIYFQGNSAPDKSGLPSDRFSAERTGGSVSTLTIQRTQQEDSAVYLCASSSNPGRVGNTEAFFGQGTRLTVV.

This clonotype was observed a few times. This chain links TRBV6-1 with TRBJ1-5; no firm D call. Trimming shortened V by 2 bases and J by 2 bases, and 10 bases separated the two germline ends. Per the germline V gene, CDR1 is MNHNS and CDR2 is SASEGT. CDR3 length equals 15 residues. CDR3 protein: CASSERGQGNQPQHF. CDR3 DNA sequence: TGTGCCAGCAGTGAACGGGGTCAAGGCAATCAGCCCCAGCATTTT.

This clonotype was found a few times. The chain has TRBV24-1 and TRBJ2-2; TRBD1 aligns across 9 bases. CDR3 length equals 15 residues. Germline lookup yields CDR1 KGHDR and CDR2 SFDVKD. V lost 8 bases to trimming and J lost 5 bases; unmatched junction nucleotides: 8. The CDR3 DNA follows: TGTGCCACCACCCAGGGACAGGGAGTGACCGGGGAGCTGTTTTTT. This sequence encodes CATTQGQGVTGELFF.

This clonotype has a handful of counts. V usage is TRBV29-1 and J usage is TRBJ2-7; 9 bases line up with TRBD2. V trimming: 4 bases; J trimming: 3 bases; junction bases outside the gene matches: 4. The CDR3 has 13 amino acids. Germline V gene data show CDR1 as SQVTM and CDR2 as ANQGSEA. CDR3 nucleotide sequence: TGCAGCGTTGCTAGCGGGGTTCTCTACGAGCAGTACTTC. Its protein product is CSVASGVLYEQYF.

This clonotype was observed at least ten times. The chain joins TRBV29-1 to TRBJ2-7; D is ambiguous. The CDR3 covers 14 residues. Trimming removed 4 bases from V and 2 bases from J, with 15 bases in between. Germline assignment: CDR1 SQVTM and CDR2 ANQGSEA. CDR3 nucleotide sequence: TGCAGCGTTGTCCCCGGGCAGGTCACCTACGAGCAGTACTTC. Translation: CSVVPGQVTYEQYF.

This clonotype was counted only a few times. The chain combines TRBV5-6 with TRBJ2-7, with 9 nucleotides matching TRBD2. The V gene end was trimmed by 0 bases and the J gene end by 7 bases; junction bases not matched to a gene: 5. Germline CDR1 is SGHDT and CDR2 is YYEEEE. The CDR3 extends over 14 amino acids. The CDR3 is CASSLEAGGAEQYF. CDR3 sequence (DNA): TGTGCCAGCAGCTTGGAAGCGGGAGGAGCGGAGCAGTACTTC. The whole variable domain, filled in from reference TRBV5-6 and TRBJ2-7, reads DAGVTQSPTHLIKTRGQQVTLRCSPKSGHDTVSWYQQALGQGPQFIFQYYEEEERQRGNFPDRFSGHQFPNYSSELNVNALLLGDSALYLCASSLEAGGAEQYFGPGTRLTVT.

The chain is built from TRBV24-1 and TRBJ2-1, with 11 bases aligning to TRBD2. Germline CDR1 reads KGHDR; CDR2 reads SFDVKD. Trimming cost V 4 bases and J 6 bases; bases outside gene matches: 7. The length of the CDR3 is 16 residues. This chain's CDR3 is CATSDPTSGDSNEQFF. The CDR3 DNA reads TGTGCCACCAGTGACCCGACTAGCGGGGATTCCAATGAGCAGTTCTTC.

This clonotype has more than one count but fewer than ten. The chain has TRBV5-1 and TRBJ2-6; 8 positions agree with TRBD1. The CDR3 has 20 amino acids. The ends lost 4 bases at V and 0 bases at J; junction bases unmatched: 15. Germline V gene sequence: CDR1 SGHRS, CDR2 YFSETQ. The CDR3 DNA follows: TGCGCCAGCAGCCCCCTCGTAATGGCAGGGGGCCTCTCTGGGGCCAACGTCCTGACTTTC. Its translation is CASSPLVMAGGLSGANVLTF.

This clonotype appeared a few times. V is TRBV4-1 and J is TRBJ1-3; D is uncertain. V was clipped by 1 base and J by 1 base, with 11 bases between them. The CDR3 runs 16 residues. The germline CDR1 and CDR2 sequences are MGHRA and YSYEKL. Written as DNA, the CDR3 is TGCGCCAGCAGCCAAGCAGGCAGCTCATCTGGAAACACCATATATTTT. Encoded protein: CASSQAGSSSGNTIYF.

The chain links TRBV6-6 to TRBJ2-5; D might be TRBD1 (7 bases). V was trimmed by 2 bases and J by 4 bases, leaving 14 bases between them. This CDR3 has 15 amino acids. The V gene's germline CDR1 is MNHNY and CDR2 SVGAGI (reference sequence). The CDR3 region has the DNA TGTGCCAGCAGTTACCCAGGGGGAGGTTCAGAGACCCAGTACTTC. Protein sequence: CASSYPGGGSETQYF.

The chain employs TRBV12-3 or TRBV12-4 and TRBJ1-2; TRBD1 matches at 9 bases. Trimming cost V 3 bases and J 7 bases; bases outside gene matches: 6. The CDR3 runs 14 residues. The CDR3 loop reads CASSLGQGGAGYTF. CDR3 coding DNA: TGTGCCAGCAGTTTGGGACAGGGAGGAGCTGGCTACACCTTC.

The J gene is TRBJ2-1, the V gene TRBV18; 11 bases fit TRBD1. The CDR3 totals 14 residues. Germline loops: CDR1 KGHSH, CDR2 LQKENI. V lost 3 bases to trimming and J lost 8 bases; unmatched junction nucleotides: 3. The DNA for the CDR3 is TGTGCCAGCTCACCCGGACAGGGGGCGGATGAGCAGTTCTTC. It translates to CASSPGQGADEQFF. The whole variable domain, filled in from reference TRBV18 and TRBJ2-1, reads NAGVMQNPRHLVRRRGQEARLRCSPMKGHSHVYWYRQLPEEGLKFMVYLQKENIIDESGMPKERFSAEFPKEGPSILRIQQVVRGDSAAYFCASSPGQGADEQFFGPGTRLTVL.

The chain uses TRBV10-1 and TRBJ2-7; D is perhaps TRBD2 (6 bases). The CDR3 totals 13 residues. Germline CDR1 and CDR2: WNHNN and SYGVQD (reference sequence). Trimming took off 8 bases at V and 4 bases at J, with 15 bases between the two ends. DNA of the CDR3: TGCGCCAGCCCCGGGACCCTAGCGTACGAGCAGTACTTC. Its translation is CASPGTLAYEQYF.

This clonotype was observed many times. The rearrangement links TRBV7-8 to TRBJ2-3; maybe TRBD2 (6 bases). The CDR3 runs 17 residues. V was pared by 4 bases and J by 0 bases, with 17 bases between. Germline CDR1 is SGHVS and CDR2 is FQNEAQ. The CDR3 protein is CASSSLASAPSTDTQYF. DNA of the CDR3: TGTGCCAGCAGCTCACTAGCTAGCGCCCCAAGCACAGATACGCAGTATTTT.

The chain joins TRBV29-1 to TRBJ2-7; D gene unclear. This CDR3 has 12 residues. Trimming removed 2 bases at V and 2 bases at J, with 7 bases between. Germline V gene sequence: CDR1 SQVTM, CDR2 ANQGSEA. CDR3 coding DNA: TGCAGCGTTGAATACACAGCCTACGAGCAGTACTTC. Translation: CSVEYTAYEQYF.

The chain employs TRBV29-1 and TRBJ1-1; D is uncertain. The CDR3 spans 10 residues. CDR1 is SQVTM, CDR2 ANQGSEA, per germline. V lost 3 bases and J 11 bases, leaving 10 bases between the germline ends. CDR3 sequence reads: CSVDTVGAFF. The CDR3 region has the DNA TGCAGCGTTGATACAGTTGGGGCTTTCTTT.

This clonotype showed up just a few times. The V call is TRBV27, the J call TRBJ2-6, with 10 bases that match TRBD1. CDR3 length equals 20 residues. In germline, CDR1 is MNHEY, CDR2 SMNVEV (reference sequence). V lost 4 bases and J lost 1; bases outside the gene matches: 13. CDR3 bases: TGTGCCAGCAGTTCCCCGACCGGGACAGGGGTTCCGTCTGGGGCCAACGTCCTGACTTTC. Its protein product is CASSSPTGTGVPSGANVLTF.

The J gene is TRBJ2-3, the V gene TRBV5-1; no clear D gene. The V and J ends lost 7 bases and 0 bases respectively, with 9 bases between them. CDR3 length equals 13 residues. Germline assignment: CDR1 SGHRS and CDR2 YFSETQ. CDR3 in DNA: TGCGCCAGCCGGCGAAAAAGCACAGATACGCAGTATTTT. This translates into CASRRKSTDTQYF.

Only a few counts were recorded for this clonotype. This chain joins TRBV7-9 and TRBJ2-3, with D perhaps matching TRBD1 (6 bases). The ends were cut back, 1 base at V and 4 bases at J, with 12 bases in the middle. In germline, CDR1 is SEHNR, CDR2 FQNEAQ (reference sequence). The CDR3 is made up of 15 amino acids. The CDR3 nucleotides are TGTGCCAGCAGCTTAGAGAAGGGGACACCAGATACGCAGTATTTT. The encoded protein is CASSLEKGTPDTQYF.

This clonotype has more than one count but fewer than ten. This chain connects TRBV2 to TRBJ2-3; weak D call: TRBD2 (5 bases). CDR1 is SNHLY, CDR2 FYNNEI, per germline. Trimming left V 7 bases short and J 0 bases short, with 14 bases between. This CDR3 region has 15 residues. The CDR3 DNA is TGTGCCAGCAAATTCGAGGGTCTCAGCACAGATACGCAGTATTTT. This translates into CASKFEGLSTDTQYF.

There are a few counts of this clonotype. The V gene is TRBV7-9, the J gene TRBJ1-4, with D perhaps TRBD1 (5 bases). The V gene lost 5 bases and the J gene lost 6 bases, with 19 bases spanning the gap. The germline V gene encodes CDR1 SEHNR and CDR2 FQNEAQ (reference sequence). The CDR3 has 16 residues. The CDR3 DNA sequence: TGTGCCAGCAGCCTCCTGCTTACAGGCAGAGATGAAAAACTGTTTTTT. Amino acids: CASSLLLTGRDEKLFF. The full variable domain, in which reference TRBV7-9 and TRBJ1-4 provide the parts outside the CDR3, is DTGVSQNPRHKITKRGQNVTFRCDPISEHNRLYWYRQTLGQGPEFLTYFQNEAQLEKSRLLSDRFSAERPKGSFSTLEIQRTEQGDSAMYLCASSLLLTGRDEKLFFGSGTQLSVL.

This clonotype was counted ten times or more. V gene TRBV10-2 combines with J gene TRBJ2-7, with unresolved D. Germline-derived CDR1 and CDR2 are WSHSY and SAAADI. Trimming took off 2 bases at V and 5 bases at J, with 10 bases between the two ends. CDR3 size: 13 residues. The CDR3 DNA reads TGCGCCAGCAGTGAGGAGCTCGACGACGAGCAGTACTTC. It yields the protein CASSEELDDEQYF.